The rows below give T cell receptor beta chains drawn from one sample of a study of T cell repertoires and HLA-DP antigens. The assay was immunoSEQ multiplex PCR, and TCRdb's table has in-frame clones only and misses some. The data hold about 89,000 clones, with approximately 89% observed a single time. These receptors have no known antigen. The sample taken for sequencing was CD4+ T cells from PBMCs. These TCRs come from a man in his fifties in good health and CMV-seronegative. CDR3s include the opening cysteine and the closing phenylalanine or tryptophan. Each record gives: V gene, clone size, J gene, D gene, CDR3 protein, CDR3 DNA. D genes are given only for firm matches. Some rows mark clone size as missing; the rest say once, few, many or name a class of expanded clone.

TRBV5-1	NA	TRBJ2-7	NA	CASSLRTVTYEQYF	TGCGCCAGCAGCTTAAGGACAGTCACCTACGAGCAGTACTTC
TRBV29-1	NA	TRBJ2-7	NA	CSVVLGNSYEQYF	TGCAGCGTTGTTCTGGGGAACTCCTACGAGCAGTACTTC
TRBV4-3	NA	TRBJ1-6	TRBD1	CASSRGTAVNSPLHF	TGCGCCAGCAGCCGCGGGACAGCGGTCAATTCACCCCTCCACTTT
TRBV27	NA	TRBJ2-7	NA	CASRQRRAVEQYF	TGTGCCAGCAGACAACGGCGGGCGGTCGAGCAGTACTTC
TRBV5-1	NA	TRBJ2-1	TRBD2	CASSFRRGGGYNEQFF	TGCGCCAGCAGCTTTCGGCGGGGGGGAGGCTACAATGAGCAGTTCTTC
TRBV5-1	NA	TRBJ1-5	NA	CASSPSTRDQPQHF	TGCGCCAGCAGCCCCAGCACTCGCGATCAGCCCCAGCATTTT
TRBV9	NA	TRBJ2-2	NA	CASSVGSGLSGELFF	TGTGCCAGCAGCGTAGGGTCAGGGTTGAGCGGGGAGCTGTTTTTT
TRBV28	NA	TRBJ2-1	TRBD2	CASSSYGLAEDNEQFF	TGTGCCAGCAGTTCCTATGGACTAGCGGAGGACAATGAGCAGTTCTTC
TRBV5-1	once	TRBJ2-5	NA	CASSLSPGIRAGETQYF	TGCGCCAGCAGCTTGAGTCCGGGCATCAGGGCGGGGGAGACCCAGTACTTC
TRBV6-5	NA	TRBJ1-1	NA	CASSFAMDGMNTEAFF	TGTGCCAGCAGTTTCGCCATGGACGGGATGAACACTGAAGCTTTCTTT
TRBV29-1	once	TRBJ2-7	NA	CSAGTGTYEQYF	TGCAGCGCTGGGACGGGAACCTACGAGCAGTACTTC
TRBV5-1	NA	TRBJ2-5	NA	CASSLAYQETQYF	TGCGCCAGCAGCTTGGCGTACCAAGAGACCCAGTACTTC
TRBV5-1	NA	TRBJ2-2	TRBD2	CASSLLAGSTGELFF	TGCGCCAGCAGCTTATTAGCGGGGTCCACCGGGGAGCTGTTTTTT
TRBV18	NA	TRBJ1-2	NA	CASSPGPTGPYGYTF	TGTGCCAGCTCACCAGGCCCAACCGGCCCCTATGGCTACACCTTC
TRBV5-8	NA	TRBJ1-2	NA	CASSLASNYGYTF	TGTGCCAGCAGCTTGGCAAGTAACTATGGCTACACCTTC
TRBV6-1	NA	TRBJ1-6	NA	CASSEVPWASPLHF	TGTGCCAGCAGTGAAGTGCCCTGGGCTTCACCCCTCCACTTT
TRBV11-3	NA	TRBJ1-4	NA	CASSLDQVVGDMTKLFF	TGTGCCAGCAGCTTAGATCAGGTTGTGGGGGACATGACTAAACTGTTTTTT
TRBV7-2	NA	TRBJ2-7	NA	CASSLGVTGSSYEQYF	TGTGCCAGCAGCTTAGGTGTTACAGGAAGCTCCTACGAGCAGTACTTC
TRBV5-1	NA	TRBJ2-7	TRBD1	CASRVTGTAYEQYF	TGCGCCAGCAGAGTTACCGGGACAGCCTACGAGCAGTACTTC
TRBV19	NA	TRBJ1-5	NA	CASSIDRGQPQHF	TGTGCCAGTAGTATCGATAGGGGGCAGCCCCAGCATTTT
TRBV7-8	NA	TRBJ2-1	TRBD2	CASSLGLAQFF	TGTGCCAGCAGCCTCGGACTAGCGCAGTTCTTC
TRBV11-2	NA	TRBJ2-2	NA	CASSRNRDTGELFF	TGTGCCAGCAGCCGGAACAGGGACACCGGGGAGCTGTTTTTT
TRBV28	NA	TRBJ2-7	NA	CASSLGGGGAGYEQYF	TGTGCCAGCAGTTTAGGGGGCGGGGGCGCAGGGTACGAGCAGTACTTC
TRBV14	medium-sized	TRBJ1-1	TRBD1	CASSQVTGRTEAFF	TGTGCCAGCAGCCAAGTGACAGGGCGGACTGAAGCTTTCTTT
TRBV15	NA	TRBJ1-2	NA	CATSAAYRANYGYTF	TGTGCCACCAGCGCCGCCTACAGGGCTAACTATGGCTACACCTTC
TRBV29-1	few	TRBJ2-2	NA	CSVARASTGELFF	TGCAGCGTTGCCAGGGCAAGTACCGGGGAGCTGTTTTTT
TRBV2	NA	TRBJ2-7	TRBD1	CASGTGAAYEQYF	TGTGCCAGCGGGACAGGGGCAGCCTACGAGCAGTACTTC
TRBV5-1	NA	TRBJ1-3	NA	CASSLDQGRNTIYF	TGCGCCAGCAGCTTGGATCAGGGTCGAAACACCATATATTTT